These 6 T cell receptor beta chains were sequenced from one sample in a study of OX40 agonist ivuxolimab in advanced cancers. The library came from the immunoSEQ multiplex PCR assay. TCRdb obtained this table from immuneACCESS and retained in-frame rearrangements with V and J assigned. These tables miss some clones; where compared with another copy, unresolved V genes account for less than half of the shortfall, and the remainder is unexplained. The sample includes about 86,000 clones, with about 89% observed a single time. The ten largest clones take up roughly 8.9% of the sample. The sequencing used CD4+ or CD8+ T cells sorted from blood, collected in a trial of the OX40 agonist ivuxolimab. The source is an adult with an advanced solid tumor such as melanoma, head and neck, liver or kidney cancer.

The chain combines TRBV5-1 with TRBJ1-3; possible D gene TRBD1, 5 bases. The CDR3 runs to 15 residues. The germline V gene has CDR1 SGHRS and CDR2 YFSETQ. V gave up 9 bases and J gave up 2 bases, with 18 bases separating them. CDR3 in amino acids: CATRMGPGTGNTIYF. In DNA, the CDR3 is TGCGCCACCCGGATGGGGCCAGGGACTGGAAACACCATATATTTT. Combining the CDR3 with reference TRBV5-1 and TRBJ1-3 gives the whole variable domain KAGVTQTPRYLIKTRGQQVTLSCSPISGHRSVSWYQQTPGQGLQFLFEYFSETQRNKGNFPGRFSGRQFSNSRSEMNVSTLELGDSALYLCATRMGPGTGNTIYFGEGSWLTVV.

The V call is TRBV7-9, the J call TRBJ1-1; a weak D match, TRBD1 (6 bases). The germline V gene has CDR1 SEHNR and CDR2 FQNEAQ (reference sequence). The CDR3 consists of 16 residues. With 6 bases removed from V and 3 bases from J, the gap between germline ends came to 20 bases. This chain's CDR3 is CASSYFPGGQDTEAFF. The CDR3 bases are TGTGCCAGCAGTTATTTTCCCGGGGGGCAGGACACTGAAGCTTTCTTT.

The V gene is TRBV27, the J gene TRBJ2-1; the D is unclear. The V end lost 4 bases, the J end lost 7 bases, and 5 bases lay between the germline ends. The CDR3 consists of 11 residues. Germline V gives CDR1 MNHEY, CDR2 SMNVEV (reference sequence). This CDR3 is CASSYGNEQFF. The CDR3 DNA sequence: TGTGCCAGCAGTTATGGTAATGAGCAGTTCTTC.

V is TRBV19 and J is TRBJ2-1; a weak D match, TRBD2 (5 bases). Germline values: CDR1 LNHDA, CDR2 SQIVND (reference sequence). CDR3 length equals 17 residues. Trimming removed 3 bases at V and 6 bases at J, with 21 bases between. The CDR3 DNA reads TGTGCCAGTAGTATTGTTTGGCTAGCAGTTTCTGGCAATGAGCAGTTCTTC. Translated: CASSIVWLAVSGNEQFF.

The gene calls are TRBV4-1 and TRBJ1-2; D gene ambiguous. CDR1 and CDR2 from the germline V gene are MGHRA and YSYEKL. The V end was cut by 1 base, the J end by 2 bases, with 11 bases between. The CDR3 is made up of 15 amino acids. CDR3 sequence (DNA): TGCGCCAGCAGCCAAGTTATTAACAAAAACTATGGCTACACCTTC. Translation gives CASSQVINKNYGYTF.

V gene TRBV2 combines with J gene TRBJ2-7; D is uncertain. The germline V gene encodes CDR1 SNHLY and CDR2 FYNNEI. V lost 3 bases, J lost 4 bases, and 10 bases lay in between. This CDR3 has 13 residues. CDR3 bases: TGTGCCAGCAGTGAGAGGCTTCGTTACGAGCAGTACTTC. Its protein product is CASSERLRYEQYF.